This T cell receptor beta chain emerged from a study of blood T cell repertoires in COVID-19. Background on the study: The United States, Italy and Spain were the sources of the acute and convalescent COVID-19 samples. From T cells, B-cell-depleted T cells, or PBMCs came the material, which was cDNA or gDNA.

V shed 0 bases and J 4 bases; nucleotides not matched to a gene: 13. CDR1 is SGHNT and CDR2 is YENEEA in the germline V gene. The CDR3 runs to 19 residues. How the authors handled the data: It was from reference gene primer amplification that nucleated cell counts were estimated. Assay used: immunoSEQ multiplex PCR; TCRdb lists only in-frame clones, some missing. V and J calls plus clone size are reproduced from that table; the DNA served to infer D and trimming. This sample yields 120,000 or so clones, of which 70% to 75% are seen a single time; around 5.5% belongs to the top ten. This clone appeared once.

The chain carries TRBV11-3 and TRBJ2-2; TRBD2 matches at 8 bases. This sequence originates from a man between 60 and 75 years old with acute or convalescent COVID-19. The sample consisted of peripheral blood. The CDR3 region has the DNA TGTGCCAGCAGCTTAGACCCCTATCTGAGCGGGAGTTTCACCGGGGAGCTGTTTTTT. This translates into CASSLDPYLSGSFTGELFF.